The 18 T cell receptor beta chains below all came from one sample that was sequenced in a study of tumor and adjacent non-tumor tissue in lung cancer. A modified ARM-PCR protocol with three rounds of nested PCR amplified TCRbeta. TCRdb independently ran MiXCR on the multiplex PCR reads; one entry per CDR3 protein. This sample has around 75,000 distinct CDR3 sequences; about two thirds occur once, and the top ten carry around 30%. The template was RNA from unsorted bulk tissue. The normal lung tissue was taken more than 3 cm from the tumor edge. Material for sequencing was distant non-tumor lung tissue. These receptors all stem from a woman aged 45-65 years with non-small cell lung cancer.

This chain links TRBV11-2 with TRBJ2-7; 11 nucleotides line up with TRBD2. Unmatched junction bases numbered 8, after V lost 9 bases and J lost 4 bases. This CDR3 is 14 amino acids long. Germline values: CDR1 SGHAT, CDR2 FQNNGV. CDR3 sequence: CASSLLAGVYEQYF. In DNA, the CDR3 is TGTGCCAGTAGCCTACTAGCGGGAGTGTACGAGCAGTACTTC.

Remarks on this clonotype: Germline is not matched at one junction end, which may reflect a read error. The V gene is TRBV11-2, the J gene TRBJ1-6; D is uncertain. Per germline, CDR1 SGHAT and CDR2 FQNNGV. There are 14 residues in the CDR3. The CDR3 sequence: CASSLAVYNSPLLF. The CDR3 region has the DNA TGTGCCAGCAGCTTAGCCGTTTATAATTCACCCCTCCTCTTT.

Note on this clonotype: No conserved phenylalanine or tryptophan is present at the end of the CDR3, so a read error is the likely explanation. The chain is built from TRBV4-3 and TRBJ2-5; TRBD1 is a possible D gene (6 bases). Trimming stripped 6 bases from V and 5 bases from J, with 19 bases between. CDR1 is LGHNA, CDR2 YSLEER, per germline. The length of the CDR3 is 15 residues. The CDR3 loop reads CASSRTVGAPETQYY. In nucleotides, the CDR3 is TGCGCCAGCAGTCGGACAGTGGGAGCCCCCGAGACCCAGTACTAC.

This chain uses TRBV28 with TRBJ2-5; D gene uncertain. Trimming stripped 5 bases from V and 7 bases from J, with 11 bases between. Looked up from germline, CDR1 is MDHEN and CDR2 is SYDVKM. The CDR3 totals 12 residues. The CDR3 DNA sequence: TGTGCCAGCAGTCCCTTACTCGGGACCCAGTACTTC. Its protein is CASSPLLGTQYF.

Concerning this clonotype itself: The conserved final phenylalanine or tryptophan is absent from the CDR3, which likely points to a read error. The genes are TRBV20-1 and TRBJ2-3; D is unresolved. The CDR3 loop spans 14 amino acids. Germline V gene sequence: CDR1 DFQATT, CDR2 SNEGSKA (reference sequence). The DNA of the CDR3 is TGCGGTGCTAGAGATTCCCTGGGCACAGATACGCAGTATTTA. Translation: CGARDSLGTDTQYL.

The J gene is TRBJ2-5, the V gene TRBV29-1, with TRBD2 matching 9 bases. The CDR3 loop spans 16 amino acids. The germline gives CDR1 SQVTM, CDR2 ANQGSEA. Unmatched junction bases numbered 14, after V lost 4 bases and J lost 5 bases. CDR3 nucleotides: TGCAGCGTTGCTGTCAATAGCGGGAGCATTGTGGAGACCCAGTACTTC. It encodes CSVAVNSGSIVETQYF.

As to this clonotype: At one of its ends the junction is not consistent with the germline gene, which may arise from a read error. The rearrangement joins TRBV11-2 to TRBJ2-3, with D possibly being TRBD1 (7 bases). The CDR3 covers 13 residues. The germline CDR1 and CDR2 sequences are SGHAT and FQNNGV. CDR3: CVSNGGGADTQYF. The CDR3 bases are TGTGTCAGCAACGGAGGGGGCGCAGATACTCAGTATTTT.

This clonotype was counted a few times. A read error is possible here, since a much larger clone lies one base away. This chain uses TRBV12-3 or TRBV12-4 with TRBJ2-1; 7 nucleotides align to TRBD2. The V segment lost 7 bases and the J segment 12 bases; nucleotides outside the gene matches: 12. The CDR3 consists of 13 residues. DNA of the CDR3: TGTGCCAGCAAAGCGGGAAGAAGCTTTGGGCAGTTCTTC. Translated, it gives CASKAGRSFGQFF.

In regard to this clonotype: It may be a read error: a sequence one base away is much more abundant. CDR3 amino acids: CSARTILNTGELFF. The CDR3 region has the DNA TGCAGCGCCCGGACTATCTTGAACACCGGGGAGCTGTTTTTT. J is TRBJ2-2 and V is TRBV29-1, with D perhaps TRBD2 (6 bases). The CDR3 has 14 residues. Deletions cut 7 bases from V and 1 base from J, with 13 bases between. CDR1 and CDR2 from the germline V gene are SQVTM and ANQGSEA.

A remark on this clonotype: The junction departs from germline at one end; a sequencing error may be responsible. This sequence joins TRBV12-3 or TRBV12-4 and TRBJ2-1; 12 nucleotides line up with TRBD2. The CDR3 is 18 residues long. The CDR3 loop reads CATSFGTGTSGPYNEQFF. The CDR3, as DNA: TGTGCCACCAGTTTCGGGACCGGGACTAGCGGGCCCTACAATGAGCAGTTCTTC.

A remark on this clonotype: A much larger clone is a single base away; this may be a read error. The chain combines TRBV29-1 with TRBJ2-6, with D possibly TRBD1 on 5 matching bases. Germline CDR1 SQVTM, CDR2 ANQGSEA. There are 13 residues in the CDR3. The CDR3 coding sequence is TGCAGCGTTGGAGTCTCTGGGGCCAACATCCTGACTTTC. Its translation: CSVGVSGANILTF.

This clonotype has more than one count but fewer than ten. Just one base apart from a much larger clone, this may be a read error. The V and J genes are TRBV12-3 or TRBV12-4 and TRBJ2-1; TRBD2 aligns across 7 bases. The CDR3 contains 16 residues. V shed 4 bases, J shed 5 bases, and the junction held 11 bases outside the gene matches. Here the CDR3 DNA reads TGTGCCAGCAGTTCCTACGGGACTATCGCTGACAATGAGCAGTTCTTC. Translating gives CASSSYGTIADNEQFF.

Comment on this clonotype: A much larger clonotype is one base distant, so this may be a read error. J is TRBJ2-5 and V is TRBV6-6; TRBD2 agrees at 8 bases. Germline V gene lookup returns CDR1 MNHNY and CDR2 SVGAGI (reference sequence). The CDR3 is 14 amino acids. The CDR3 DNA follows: TGTGCCAGCAGGCCGGGACTAGGAGAAGAGACCCATTACTTC. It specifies CASRPGLGEETHYF.

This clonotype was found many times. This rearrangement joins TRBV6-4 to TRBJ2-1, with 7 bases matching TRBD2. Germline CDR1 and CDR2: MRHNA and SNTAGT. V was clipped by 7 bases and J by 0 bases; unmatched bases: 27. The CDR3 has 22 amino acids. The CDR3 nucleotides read TGTGCCAGCACCTACCCGTGGGGGAGGGTTTCTCTTACTCACCACTCCTACAATGAGCAGTTCTTC. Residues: CASTYPWGRVSLTHHSYNEQFF.

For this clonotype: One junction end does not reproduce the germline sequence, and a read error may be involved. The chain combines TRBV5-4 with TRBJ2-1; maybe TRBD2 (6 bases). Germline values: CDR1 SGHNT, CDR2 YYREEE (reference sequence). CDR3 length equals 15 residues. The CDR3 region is CASRPGLADYNEQLF. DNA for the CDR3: TGTGCCAGTAGGCCGGGATTAGCGGATTACAATGAGCAGTTATTC.

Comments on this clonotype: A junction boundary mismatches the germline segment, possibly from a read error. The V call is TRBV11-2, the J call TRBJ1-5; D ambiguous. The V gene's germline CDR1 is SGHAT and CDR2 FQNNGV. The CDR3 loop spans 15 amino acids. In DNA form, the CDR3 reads TGTACCAGCAGCATAGATCCAGAGCCCAATCAGCCCCAGCATTTT. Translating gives CTSSIDPEPNQPQHF.

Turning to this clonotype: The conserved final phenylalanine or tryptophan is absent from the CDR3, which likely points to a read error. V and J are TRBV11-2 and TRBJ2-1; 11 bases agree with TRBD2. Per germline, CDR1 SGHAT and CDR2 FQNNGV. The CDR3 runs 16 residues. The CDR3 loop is CSSSRMILAGDNEQFS. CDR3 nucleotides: TGTAGCAGCAGCCGGATGATACTAGCGGGGGACAATGAGCAGTTCTCC.

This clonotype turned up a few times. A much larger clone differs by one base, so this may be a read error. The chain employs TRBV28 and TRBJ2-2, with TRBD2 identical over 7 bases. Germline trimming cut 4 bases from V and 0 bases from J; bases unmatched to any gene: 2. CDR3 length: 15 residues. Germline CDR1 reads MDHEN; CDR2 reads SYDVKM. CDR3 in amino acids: CASSSLAANTGELFF. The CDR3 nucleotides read TGTGCCAGCAGTTCCCTAGCGGCGAACACCGGGGAGCTGTTTTTT. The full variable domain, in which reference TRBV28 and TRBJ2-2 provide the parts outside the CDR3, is DVKVTQSSRYLVKRTGEKVFLECVQDMDHENMFWYRQDPGLGLRLIYFSYDVKMKEKGDIPEGYSVSREKKERFSLILESASTNQTSMYLCASSSLAANTGELFFGEGSRLTVL.